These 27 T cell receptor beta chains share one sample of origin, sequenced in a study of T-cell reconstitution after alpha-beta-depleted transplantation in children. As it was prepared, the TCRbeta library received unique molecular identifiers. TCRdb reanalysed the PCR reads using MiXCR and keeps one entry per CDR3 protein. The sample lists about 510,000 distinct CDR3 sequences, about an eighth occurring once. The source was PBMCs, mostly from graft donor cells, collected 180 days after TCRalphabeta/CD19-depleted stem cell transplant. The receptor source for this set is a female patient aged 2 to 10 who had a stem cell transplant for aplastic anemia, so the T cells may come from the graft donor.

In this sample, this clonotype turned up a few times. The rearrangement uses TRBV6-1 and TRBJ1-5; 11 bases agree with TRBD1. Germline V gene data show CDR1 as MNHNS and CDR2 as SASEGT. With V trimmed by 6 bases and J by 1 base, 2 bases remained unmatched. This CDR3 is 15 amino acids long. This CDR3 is CASRRTGGSNQPQHF. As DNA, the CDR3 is TGTGCCAGCAGGCGGACAGGGGGCAGCAATCAGCCCCAGCATTTT.

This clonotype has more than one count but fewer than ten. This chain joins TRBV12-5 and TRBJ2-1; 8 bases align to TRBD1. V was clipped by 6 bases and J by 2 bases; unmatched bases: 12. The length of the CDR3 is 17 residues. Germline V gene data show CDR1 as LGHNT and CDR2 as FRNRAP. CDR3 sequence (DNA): TGTGCTAGTGGAGTGACAGGGGTAAAGATCACCTACAATGAGCAGTTCTTC. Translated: CASGVTGVKITYNEQFF. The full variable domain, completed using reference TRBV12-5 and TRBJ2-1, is DARVTQTPRHKVTEMGQEVTMRCQPILGHNTVFWYRQTMMQGLELLAYFRNRAPLDDSGMPKDRFSAEMPDATLATLKIQPSEPRDSAVYFCASGVTGVKITYNEQFFGPGTRLTVL.

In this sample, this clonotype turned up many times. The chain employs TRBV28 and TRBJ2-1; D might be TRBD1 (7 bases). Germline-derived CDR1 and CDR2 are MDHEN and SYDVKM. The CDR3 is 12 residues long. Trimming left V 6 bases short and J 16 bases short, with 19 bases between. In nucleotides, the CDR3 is TGTGCCAGCAGCAAACCGGGGGACAGCAGCTTCTTC. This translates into CASSKPGDSSFF.

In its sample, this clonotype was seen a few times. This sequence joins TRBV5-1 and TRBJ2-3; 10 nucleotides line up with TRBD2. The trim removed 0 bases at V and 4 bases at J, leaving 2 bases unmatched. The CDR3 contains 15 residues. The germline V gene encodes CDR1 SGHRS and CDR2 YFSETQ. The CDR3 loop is CASSLGTSGPDTQYF. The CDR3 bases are TGCGCCAGCAGCTTGGGGACTAGCGGTCCAGATACGCAGTATTTT.

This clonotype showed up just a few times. The CDR3 reads CASSLGRFSGGSTDTQYF. DNA for the CDR3: TGTGCCAGCAGCTTAGGTCGGTTCAGCGGGGGGAGCACAGATACGCAGTATTTT. The chain combines TRBV7-3 with TRBJ2-3, with TRBD2 matching over 9 bases. This CDR3 spans 18 amino acids. Germline-derived CDR1 and CDR2 are SGHTA and FQGTGA. V dropped 2 bases and J dropped 0; count of bases not matched to a gene: 9.

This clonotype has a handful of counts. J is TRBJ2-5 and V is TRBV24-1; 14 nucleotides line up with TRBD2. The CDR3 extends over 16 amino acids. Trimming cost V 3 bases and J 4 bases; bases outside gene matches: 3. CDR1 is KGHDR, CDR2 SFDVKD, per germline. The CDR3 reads CATSDTGLAGVETQYF. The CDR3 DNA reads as TGTGCCACCAGTGATACGGGACTAGCGGGAGTAGAGACCCAGTACTTC.

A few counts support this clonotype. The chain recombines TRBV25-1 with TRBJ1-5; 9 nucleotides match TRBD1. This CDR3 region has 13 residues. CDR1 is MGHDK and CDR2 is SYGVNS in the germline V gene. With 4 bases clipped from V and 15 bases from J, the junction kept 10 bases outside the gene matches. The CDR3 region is CASSGWGTGRLHF. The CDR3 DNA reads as TGTGCCAGCAGTGGCTGGGGGACAGGGAGACTGCATTTT.

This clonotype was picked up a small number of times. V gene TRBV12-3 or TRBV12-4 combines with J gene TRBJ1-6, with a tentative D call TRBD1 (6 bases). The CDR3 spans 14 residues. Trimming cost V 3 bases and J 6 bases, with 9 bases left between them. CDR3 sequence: CASSFGRGNSPLHF. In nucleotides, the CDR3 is TGTGCCAGCAGTTTCGGCAGGGGTAATTCACCCCTCCACTTT.

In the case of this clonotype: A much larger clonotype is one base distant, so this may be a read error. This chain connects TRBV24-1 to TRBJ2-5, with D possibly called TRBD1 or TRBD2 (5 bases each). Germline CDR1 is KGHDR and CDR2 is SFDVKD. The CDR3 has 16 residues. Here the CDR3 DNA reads TGTGCCAACAGTGTAAGGGACCCAGGGTCGTGGGAGACCCAGTACTTC. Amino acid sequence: CANSVRDPGSWETQYF.

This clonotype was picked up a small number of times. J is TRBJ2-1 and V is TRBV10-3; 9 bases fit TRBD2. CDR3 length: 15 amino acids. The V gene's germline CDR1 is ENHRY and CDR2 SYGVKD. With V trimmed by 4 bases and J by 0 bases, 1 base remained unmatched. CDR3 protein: CAISVAGDSYNEQFF. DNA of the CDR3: TGTGCCATCAGTGTAGCGGGAGACTCCTACAATGAGCAGTTCTTC.

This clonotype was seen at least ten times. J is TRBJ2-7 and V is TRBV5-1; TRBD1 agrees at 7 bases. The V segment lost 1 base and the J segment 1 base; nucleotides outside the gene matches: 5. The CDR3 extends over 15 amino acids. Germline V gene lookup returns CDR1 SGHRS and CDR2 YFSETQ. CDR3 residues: CASSLTPGQSYEQYV. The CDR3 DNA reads TGCGCCAGCAGCTTGACACCGGGACAGTCCTACGAGCAGTACGTC.

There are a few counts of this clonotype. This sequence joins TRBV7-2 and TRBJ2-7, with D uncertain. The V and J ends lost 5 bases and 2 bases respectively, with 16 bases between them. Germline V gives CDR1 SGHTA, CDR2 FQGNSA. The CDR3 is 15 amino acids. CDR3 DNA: TGTGCCAGCAGCCCCAGATTGGGTGGCACCTACGAGCAGTACGTC. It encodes CASSPRLGGTYEQYV.

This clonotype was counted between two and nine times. The CDR3: CASSQRGRATDTQYF. Written as DNA, the CDR3 is TGTGCCAGCAGCCAACGCGGGAGAGCCACAGATACGCAGTATTTT. V is TRBV3-1 and J is TRBJ2-3; TRBD2 matches at 7 bases. Germline lookup yields CDR1 LGHDT and CDR2 YNNKEL (reference sequence). The CDR3 is made up of 15 amino acids. Unmatched junction bases numbered 4, after V lost 2 bases and J lost 2 bases.

The CDR3, as DNA: TGTGCCAGCAGGCTTCGAGCAGCCAAAAACATTCAGTACTTC. Translated, it gives CASRLRAAKNIQYF. The chain joins TRBV2 to TRBJ2-4; D is unresolved. Per the germline V gene, CDR1 is SNHLY and CDR2 is FYNNEI. V shed 6 bases and J shed 0 bases, with 9 bases lying between them. The CDR3 length is 14 residues.

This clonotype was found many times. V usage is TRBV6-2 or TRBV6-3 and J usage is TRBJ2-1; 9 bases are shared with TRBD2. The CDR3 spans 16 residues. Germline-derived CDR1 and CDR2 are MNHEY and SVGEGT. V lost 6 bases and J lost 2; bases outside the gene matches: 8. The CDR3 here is CASRRLAGVPYNEQFF. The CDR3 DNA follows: TGTGCCAGCAGGAGGTTAGCGGGAGTACCCTACAATGAGCAGTTCTTC.

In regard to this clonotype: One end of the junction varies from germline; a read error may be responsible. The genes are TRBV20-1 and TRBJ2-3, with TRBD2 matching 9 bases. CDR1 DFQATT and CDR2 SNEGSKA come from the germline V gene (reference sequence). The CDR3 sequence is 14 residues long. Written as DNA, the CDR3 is TGCAGTGCTTTCAGCGGGGGGCTCACAGATAGGCAGTATTTT. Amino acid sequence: CSAFSGGLTDRQYF.

The CDR3 reads CSFGEGQVTEAFF. CDR3 bases: TGCAGCTTCGGGGAGGGGCAGGTCACTGAAGCTTTCTTT. The gene calls are TRBV29-1 and TRBJ1-1; possibly TRBD1 for D (5 bases). The CDR3 is 13 amino acids. Trimming stripped 8 bases from V and 4 bases from J, with 17 bases between. Germline V gene data show CDR1 as SQVTM and CDR2 as ANQGSEA. The complete variable domain, with remaining parts taken from reference TRBV29-1 and TRBJ1-1, reads SAVISQKPSRDICQRGTSLTIQCQVDSQVTMMFWYRQQPGQSLTLIATANQGSEATYESGFVIDKFPISRPNLTFSTLTVSNMSPEDSSIYLCSFGEGQVTEAFFGQGTRLTVV.

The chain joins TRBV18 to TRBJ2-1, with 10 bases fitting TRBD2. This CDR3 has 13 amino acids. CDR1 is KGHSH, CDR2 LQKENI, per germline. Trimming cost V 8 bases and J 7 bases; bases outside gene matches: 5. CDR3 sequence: CASARLAGNEQFF. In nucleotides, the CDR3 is TGTGCCAGCGCGCGACTAGCGGGTAATGAGCAGTTCTTC.

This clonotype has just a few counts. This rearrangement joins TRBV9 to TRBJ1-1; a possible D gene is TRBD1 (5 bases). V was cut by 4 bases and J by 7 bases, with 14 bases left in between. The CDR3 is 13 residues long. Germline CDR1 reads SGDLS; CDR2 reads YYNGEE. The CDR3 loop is CASSPIGEIEAFF. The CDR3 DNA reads TGTGCCAGCAGCCCTATAGGGGAAATTGAAGCTTTCTTT.

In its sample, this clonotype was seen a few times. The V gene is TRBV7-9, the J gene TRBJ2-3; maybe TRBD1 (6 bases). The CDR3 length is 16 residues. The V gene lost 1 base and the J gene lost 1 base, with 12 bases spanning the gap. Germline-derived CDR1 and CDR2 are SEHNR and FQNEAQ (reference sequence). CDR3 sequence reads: CASSLEGGRRTDTQYF. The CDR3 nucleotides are TGTGCCAGCAGCTTAGAAGGGGGTAGACGCACAGATACGCAGTATTTT.

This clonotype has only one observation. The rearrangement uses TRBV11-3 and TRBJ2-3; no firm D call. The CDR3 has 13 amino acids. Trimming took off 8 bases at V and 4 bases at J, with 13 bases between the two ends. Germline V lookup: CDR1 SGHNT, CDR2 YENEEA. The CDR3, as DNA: TGTGCCAGCCGCAAAGGCGCTTCAGATACGCAGTATTTT. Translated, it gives CASRKGASDTQYF.

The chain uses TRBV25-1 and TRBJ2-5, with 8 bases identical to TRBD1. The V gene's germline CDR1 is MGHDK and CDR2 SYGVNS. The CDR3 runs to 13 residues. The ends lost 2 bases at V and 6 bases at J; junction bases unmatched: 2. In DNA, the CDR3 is TGTGCCAGCAGTGAACGGGACAGGCAGACCCAGTACTTC. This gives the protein CASSERDRQTQYF.

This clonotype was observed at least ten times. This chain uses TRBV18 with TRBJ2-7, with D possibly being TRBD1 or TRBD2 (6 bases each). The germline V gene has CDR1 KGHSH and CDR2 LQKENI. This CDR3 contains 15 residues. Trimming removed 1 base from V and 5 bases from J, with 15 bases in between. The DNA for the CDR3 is TGTGCCAGCTCACCACGGCGACAGGAGGGAGACGAGCAGTACTTC. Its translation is CASSPRRQEGDEQYF.

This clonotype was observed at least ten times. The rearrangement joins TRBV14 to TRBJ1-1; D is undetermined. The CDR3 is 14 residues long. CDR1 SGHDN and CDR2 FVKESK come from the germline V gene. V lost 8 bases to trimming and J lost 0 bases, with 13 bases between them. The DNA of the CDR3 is TGTGCCAGCTCCCTGTCCGGTTTGAACACTGAAGCTTTCTTT. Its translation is CASSLSGLNTEAFF.

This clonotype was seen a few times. CDR3 amino acids: CASSRRGRAYEQYV. The CDR3 region has the DNA TGTGCCAGCAGTCGCCGCGGGAGGGCCTACGAGCAGTACGTC. This chain joins TRBV25-1 and TRBJ2-7; TRBD2 agrees at 9 bases. The CDR3 covers 14 residues. V lost 5 bases, J lost 2 bases, and 4 bases stayed unmatched. In germline, CDR1 is MGHDK, CDR2 SYGVNS.

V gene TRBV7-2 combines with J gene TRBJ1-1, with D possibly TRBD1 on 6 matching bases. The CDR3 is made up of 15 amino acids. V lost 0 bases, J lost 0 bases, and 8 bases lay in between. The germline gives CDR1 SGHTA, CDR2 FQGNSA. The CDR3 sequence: CASSLATGMNTEAFF. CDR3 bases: TGTGCCAGCAGCTTAGCCACAGGGATGAACACTGAAGCTTTCTTT.

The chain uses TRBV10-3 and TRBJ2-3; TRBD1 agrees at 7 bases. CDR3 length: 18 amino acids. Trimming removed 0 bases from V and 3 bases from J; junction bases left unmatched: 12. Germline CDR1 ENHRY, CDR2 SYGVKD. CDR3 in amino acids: CAISESRQGPGATDTQYF. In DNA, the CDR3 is TGTGCCATCAGTGAGTCCCGACAGGGTCCCGGCGCGACAGATACGCAGTATTTT.